The 15 T cell receptor beta chains given below trace back to one sample, sequenced in a study of cytomegalovirus exposure and HLA in healthy donors. It was with 60 Vbeta and 13 Jbeta primers that the PCR ran. Sequenced by immunoSEQ multiplex PCR; TCRdb stores in-frame clones only, minus some. Here the sample spans 120,000 or so clones, 15% being singletons. Sequenced: PBMCs. All receptors come from a woman aged 18-29 years in good health and CMV-seronegative.

The CDR3 reads CASSLGGLTNTIYF. In DNA, the CDR3 is TGTGCCAGCAGCCTGGGGGGTCTCACAAACACCATATATTTT. The chain uses TRBV7-9 and TRBJ1-3, with D perhaps matching TRBD1 (5 bases). V lost 5 bases to trimming and J lost 6 bases, with 14 bases between them. This CDR3 has 14 amino acids. The germline CDR1 and CDR2 sequences are SEHNR and FQNEAQ (reference sequence).

The chain links TRBV27 to TRBJ2-4; 9 nucleotides agree with TRBD1. V dropped 0 bases and J dropped 5; count of bases not matched to a gene: 2. This CDR3 region has 15 residues. CDR1 MNHEY and CDR2 SMNVEV come from the germline V gene (reference sequence). CDR3 residues: CASSLSGTGQNIQYF. CDR3 in DNA: TGTGCCAGCAGTTTATCGGGGACAGGGCAAAACATTCAGTACTTC.

There are a few counts of this clone. The genes are TRBV6-4 and TRBJ1-1, with TRBD1 as a possible D gene (6 bases). Between the trimmed V and J ends, which lost 4 bases and 4 bases, there was a span of 13 bases. This CDR3 comprises 14 residues. Germline lookup yields CDR1 MRHNA and CDR2 SNTAGT. CDR3 coding DNA: TGTGCCAGCAGTGCAGGGGCGCGGAGCACTGAAGCTTTCTTT. Protein: CASSAGARSTEAFF.

The chain uses TRBV11-2 and TRBJ2-1; D perhaps matches TRBD1 (5 bases). V was cut by 1 base and J by 0 bases, with 13 bases left in between. This CDR3 has 17 amino acids. The germline CDR1 and CDR2 sequences are SGHAT and FQNNGV. In DNA, the CDR3 is TGTGCCAGCAGCTTAGGCACAGGTGGAAGCTCCTACAATGAGCAGTTCTTC. Encoded protein: CASSLGTGGSSYNEQFF.

This clone occurred a few times. This sequence joins TRBV5-1 and TRBJ2-2; 8 positions agree with TRBD1. The length of the CDR3 is 13 residues. Germline V gene data show CDR1 as SGHRS and CDR2 as YFSETQ. V shed 3 bases, J shed 6 bases, and the junction held 1 base outside the gene matches. CDR3 DNA: TGCGCCAGCAGCTCGACAGGGGCCGGGGAGCTGTTTTTT. Amino acid sequence: CASSSTGAGELFF.

CDR3 in amino acids: CASSLSQDRGNQPQHF. CDR3 nucleotides: TGTGCCAGCAGTTTATCACAGGACAGGGGCAATCAGCCCCAGCATTTT. This chain uses TRBV28 with TRBJ1-5; 8 positions match TRBD1. V dropped 1 base and J dropped 2; count of bases not matched to a gene: 4. In germline, CDR1 is MDHEN, CDR2 SYDVKM. There are 16 residues in the CDR3.

V usage is TRBV7-3 and J usage is TRBJ2-1; 7 nucleotides agree with TRBD1. CDR3 length: 15 residues. Germline V gene lookup returns CDR1 SGHTA and CDR2 FQGTGA. Trimming removed 5 bases from V and 5 bases from J; junction bases left unmatched: 9. Here the CDR3 reads CASSPQTGLDNEQFF. CDR3 bases: TGTGCCAGCAGCCCTCAGACAGGGTTGGACAATGAGCAGTTCTTC.

This clone was counted a few times. The rearrangement joins TRBV12-1 to TRBJ1-1; the table's D call of TRBD1 was not tested on the DNA. TRBV12-1 constitutes a pseudogene. The CDR3 is 16 amino acids. CDR3 bases: TGTGCCAGCAGCCCCCGGACAGGGCCTATGAACACTGAAGCTTTCTTT. This gives the protein CASSPRTGPMNTEAFF.

This clone was observed a handful of times. The sample has other DNA sequences that encode this CDR3 too. The V call is TRBV29-1, the J call TRBJ2-5; 11 bases line up with TRBD1. The CDR3 extends over 13 amino acids. V gave up 4 bases and J gave up 5 bases; unmatched junction bases: 3. Germline assignment: CDR1 SQVTM and CDR2 ANQGSEA. Here the CDR3 reads CSVGTGGRETQYF. DNA for the CDR3: TGCAGCGTTGGGACAGGGGGCCGGGAGACCCAGTACTTC.

This clone came up a few times. The rearrangement joins TRBV5-6 to TRBJ2-1; 8 bases map to TRBD2. Trimming cost V 7 bases and J 0 bases; bases outside gene matches: 6. CDR1 is SGHDT and CDR2 is YYEEEE in the germline V gene. The CDR3 is 15 amino acids. CDR3 loop: CASGVAGRSYNEQFF. As DNA, the CDR3 is TGTGCCAGCGGAGTAGCGGGGCGCTCCTACAATGAGCAGTTCTTC.

The V gene is TRBV19, the J gene TRBJ1-1; perhaps TRBD1 as D (5 bases). The CDR3 is 15 residues long. Germline V lookup: CDR1 LNHDA, CDR2 SQIVND (reference sequence). V lost 9 bases and J 0 bases, leaving 17 bases between the germline ends. DNA for the CDR3: TGTGCCAGCAAGACCGGGGGAGGGTTGAACACTGAAGCTTTCTTT. Translated, it gives CASKTGGGLNTEAFF.

There are a few counts of this clone. This chain links TRBV13 with TRBJ2-3; 7 bases are shared with TRBD2. CDR3 length: 15 amino acids. J lost 7 bases, V lost 5 bases, and 12 bases had no gene match. CDR1 is PRHDT, CDR2 FYEKMQ, per germline (reference sequence). For the CDR3, the DNA is TGTGCCAGCAGCCCGTCGGAGCGGGAACTTAATACGCAGTATTTT. Encoded protein: CASSPSERELNTQYF.

The gene calls are TRBV9 and TRBJ2-1; TRBD2 might be the D (6 bases). The CDR3 extends over 15 amino acids. With 3 bases removed from V and 0 bases from J, the gap between germline ends came to 10 bases. Germline assignment: CDR1 SGDLS and CDR2 YYNGEE. The CDR3 reads CASSDSGVSYNEQFF. The CDR3 nucleotides read TGTGCCAGCAGCGATAGCGGAGTCTCCTACAATGAGCAGTTCTTC.

The chain carries TRBV18 and TRBJ1-6, with D uncertain. The CDR3 spans 16 residues. Germline assignment: CDR1 KGHSH and CDR2 LQKENI. Trimming pared 5 bases from V and 0 bases from J, leaving 11 bases between. CDR3 nucleotide sequence: TGTGCCAGCTCAGAGGCAGTCTTCTCCTATAATTCACCCCTCCACTTT. The encoded protein is CASSEAVFSYNSPLHF.

The genes are TRBV7-9 and TRBJ1-1; D call uncertain. The CDR3 has 15 residues. Trimming took 6 bases from V and 3 from J, leaving 17 bases between them. Germline V lookup: CDR1 SEHNR, CDR2 FQNEAQ (reference sequence). The CDR3 DNA sequence: TGTGCCAGCAGGTTCTCCCGGGTCCTAGACACTGAAGCTTTCTTT. Encoded protein: CASRFSRVLDTEAFF.